This TCR beta chain was recovered during a study of cytomegalovirus exposure and HLA in healthy donors. Study-wide background: Most genotyped donors, approximately 77% of fewer than 400, had Caucasian-associated genetic ancestry. Findings and limits, study-wide: Links to common viral pathogens appeared, in a later analysis, for several of the most significant clusters. Earlier analysis yielded a pattern in which most TCR beta V segments were productive about 90% or about 30% of the time.

Regarding this clone: Its target is unknown.

PCR amplification relied on 60 Vbeta primers (plus 13 Jbeta primers). This table comes from immunoSEQ multiplex PCR, and its TCRdb copy is limited to in-frame clones, with some not included. This listing includes under 40,000 clones. CDR1 MNHEY and CDR2 SVGAGI come from the germline V gene. The CDR3 runs to 14 residues. V shed 7 bases and J shed 0 bases, with 10 bases lying between them. The chain recombines TRBV6-5 with TRBJ2-1; the D gene is possibly TRBD1 (5 bases). Sequencing used PBMCs. The receptor comes from a female donor in good health and CMV-seronegative. The CDR3 loop reads CASIRGSSYNEQFF. CDR3 DNA sequence: TGTGCCAGCATAAGGGGTAGCTCCTACAATGAGCAGTTCTTC.